This TCR beta chain was identified during a study of OX40 agonist ivuxolimab in advanced cancers. Background on the whole study: Ivuxolimab was a fully human IgG2 agonistic monoclonal antibody targeting the costimulatory receptor OX40 (CD134). In the dose-escalation cohort, more than 75% of patients were male, and the mean age was about 55 years, with a range of roughly 20 to 79. Prior anti-PD-1, anti-PD-L1 or anti-CTLA-4 therapy was permitted, and 40% of dose-escalation patients had received checkpoint inhibitors. The monotherapy dose-escalation portion (N = 52 patients) of the phase I ivuxolimab trial is reported in the paper. Among the 50 to 55 dose-escalation patients, some 20 had hepatocellular carcinoma, roughly 15 melanoma, 9 renal cell carcinoma and 9 head and neck cancer. The point of sequencing TCRbeta in the periphery was to test whether ivuxolimab changed TCR sequence diversity and drove clonal T-cell expansion. Three dose-escalation patients achieved partial responses, one with hepatocellular carcinoma and two with cutaneous melanoma. Intravenous ivuxolimab was administered to patients every 2 weeks at six dose levels: 0.01, 0.1, 0.3, 1.5, 3 and 10 mg/kg. Results the study describes overall, beyond this receptor: After ivuxolimab, CD8+ T cells had more expanded clones than CD4+ T cells on average. In the 0.1-3.0 mg/kg groups, partial responders had among the lowest normalized peripheral clonal expansion, particularly in CD8+ T cells. Low levels of normalized T-cell clonal expansion were also seen in some nonresponding patients. Which antigens the clonally expanded peripheral T cells were specific for was not determined. At doses of 0.1 to 3.0 mg/kg, clonal expansion of both CD4+ and CD8+ blood T cells was observed from baseline to week 6.

To note about this clone: Its target antigen remains unknown. There are no base qualities to consult, and no much larger clone falls within one base.

CDR1 SNHLY and CDR2 FYNNEI were looked up in the germline V gene. The CDR3, from cysteine to phenylalanine, totals 14 residues. The kept DNA is CDR3 alone, 42 bases in frame from the first base. V is pruned by 6 bases and J by 7 bases, leaving 10 bases of the junction without a gene match. Genomic DNA was isolated from the sorted cells so that the TCRbeta CDR3 region could be sequenced. TCRbeta CDR3 regions were sequenced using the immunoSEQ Assay. TCRdb retrieved this table from immuneACCESS and kept in-frame rearrangements only. Not all clones are present; in checked studies, unresolved V genes account for under half, and no reason is known for the remainder. The sample table holds fewer than 25,000 clones, of which about 86% were seen once. 40% to 55% of the sample is taken by the ten largest. The trial excluded patients who had a history of autoimmune disease or were on systemic immunosuppression. Peripheral blood for TCR sequencing was collected from all dose cohorts at baseline, on cycle 4 day 1, and on cycle 7 day 1. Samples came from an open-label, multicenter, first-in-human phase I dose-escalation trial of ivuxolimab. Adults with locally advanced or metastatic head and neck squamous cell, hepatocellular, melanoma or renal cell carcinoma were enrolled in the trial. CD4+ and CD8+ T cells were sorted separately from peripheral blood before TCR sequencing.

This sequence was found in an adult with an advanced solid tumor such as melanoma, head and neck, liver or kidney cancer. The starting material was CD4+ or CD8+ T cells sorted from blood, obtained in a trial of the OX40 agonist ivuxolimab. The chain is assembled from TRBV2 and TRBJ2-7; 9 of the junction bases match TRBD2. In nucleotides, the sequence is TGTGCCAGCAGCACCCCCCCCGCGGGGGGGGAGCAGTACTTC. Translated, it gives CASSTPPAGGEQYF.